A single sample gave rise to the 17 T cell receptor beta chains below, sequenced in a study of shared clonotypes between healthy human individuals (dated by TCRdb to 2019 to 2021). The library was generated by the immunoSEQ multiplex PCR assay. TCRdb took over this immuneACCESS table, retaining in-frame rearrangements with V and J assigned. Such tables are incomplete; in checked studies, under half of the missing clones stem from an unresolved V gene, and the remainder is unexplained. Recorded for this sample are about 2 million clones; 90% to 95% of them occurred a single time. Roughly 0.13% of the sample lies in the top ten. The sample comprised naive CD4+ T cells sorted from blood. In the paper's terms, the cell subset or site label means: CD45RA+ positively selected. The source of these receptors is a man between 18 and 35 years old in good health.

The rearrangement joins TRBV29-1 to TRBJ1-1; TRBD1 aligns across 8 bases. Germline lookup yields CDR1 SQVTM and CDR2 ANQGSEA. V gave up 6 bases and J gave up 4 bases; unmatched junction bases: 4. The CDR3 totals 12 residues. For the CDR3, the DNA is TGCAGCGTACAGGGGGTGGGCACTGAAGCTTTCTTT. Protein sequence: CSVQGVGTEAFF.

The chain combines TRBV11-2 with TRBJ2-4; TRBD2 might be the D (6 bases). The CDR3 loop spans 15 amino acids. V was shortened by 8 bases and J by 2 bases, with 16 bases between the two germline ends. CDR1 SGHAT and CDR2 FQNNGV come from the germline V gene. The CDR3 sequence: CASGPKGGPKNIQYF. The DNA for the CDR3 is TGTGCCAGCGGCCCAAAGGGAGGACCCAAAAACATTCAGTACTTC.

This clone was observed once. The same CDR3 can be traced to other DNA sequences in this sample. CDR3 amino acids: CASSWAGNTEAFF. The CDR3 DNA reads TGTGCCAGCAGCTGGGCGGGGAACACTGAAGCTTTCTTT. The rearrangement links TRBV5-5 to TRBJ1-1; D unclear. CDR3 length equals 13 residues. V gave up 3 bases and J gave up 1 base, with 7 bases separating them. Germline V lookup: CDR1 SGHKS, CDR2 YYEKEE (reference sequence).

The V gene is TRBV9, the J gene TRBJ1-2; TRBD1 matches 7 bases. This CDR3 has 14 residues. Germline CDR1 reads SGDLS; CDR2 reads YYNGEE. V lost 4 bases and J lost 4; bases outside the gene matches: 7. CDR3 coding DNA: TGTGCCAGCAGCTTAGATGACAGGGCCTATGGCTACACCTTC. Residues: CASSLDDRAYGYTF.

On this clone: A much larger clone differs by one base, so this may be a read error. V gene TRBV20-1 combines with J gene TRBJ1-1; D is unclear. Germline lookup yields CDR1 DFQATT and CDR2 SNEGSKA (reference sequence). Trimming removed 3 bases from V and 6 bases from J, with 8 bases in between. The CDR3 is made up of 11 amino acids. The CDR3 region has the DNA TGCAGTGCTAGTAGATCTGCTGAAGCTTTCTTT. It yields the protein CSASRSAEAFF.

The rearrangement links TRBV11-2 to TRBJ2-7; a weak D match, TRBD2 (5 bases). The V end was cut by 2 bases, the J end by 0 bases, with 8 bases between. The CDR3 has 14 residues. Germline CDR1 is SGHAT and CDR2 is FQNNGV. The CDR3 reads CASSLWTSSYEQYF. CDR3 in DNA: TGTGCCAGCAGCTTATGGACTTCCTCCTACGAGCAGTACTTC.

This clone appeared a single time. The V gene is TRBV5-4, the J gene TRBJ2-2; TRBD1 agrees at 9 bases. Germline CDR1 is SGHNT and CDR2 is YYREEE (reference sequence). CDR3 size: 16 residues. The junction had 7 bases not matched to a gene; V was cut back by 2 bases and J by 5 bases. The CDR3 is CASSFQQGAYTGELFF. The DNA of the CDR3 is TGTGCCAGCAGCTTTCAACAGGGGGCATATACCGGGGAGCTGTTTTTT. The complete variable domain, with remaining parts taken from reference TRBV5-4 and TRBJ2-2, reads ETGVTQSPTHLIKTRGQQVTLRCSSQSGHNTVSWYQQALGQGPQFIFQYYREEENGRGNFPPRFSGLQFPNYSSELNVNALELDDSALYLCASSFQQGAYTGELFFGEGSRLTVL.

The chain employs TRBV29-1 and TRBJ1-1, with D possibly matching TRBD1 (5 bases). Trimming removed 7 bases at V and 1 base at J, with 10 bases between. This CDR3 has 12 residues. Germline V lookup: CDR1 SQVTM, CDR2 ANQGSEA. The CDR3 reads CSGGWANTEAFF. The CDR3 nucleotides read TGCAGCGGGGGCTGGGCGAACACTGAAGCTTTCTTT. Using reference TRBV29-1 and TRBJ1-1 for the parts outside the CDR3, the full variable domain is SAVISQKPSRDICQRGTSLTIQCQVDSQVTMMFWYRQQPGQSLTLIATANQGSEATYESGFVIDKFPISRPNLTFSTLTVSNMSPEDSSIYLCSGGWANTEAFFGQGTRLTVV.

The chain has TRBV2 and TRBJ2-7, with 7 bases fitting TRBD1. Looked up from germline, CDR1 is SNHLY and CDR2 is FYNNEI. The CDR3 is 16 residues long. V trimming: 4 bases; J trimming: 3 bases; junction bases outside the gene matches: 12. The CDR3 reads CASSVGRTGPYYEQYF. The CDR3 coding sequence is TGTGCCAGCAGTGTCGGTAGGACAGGACCTTACTACGAGCAGTACTTC.

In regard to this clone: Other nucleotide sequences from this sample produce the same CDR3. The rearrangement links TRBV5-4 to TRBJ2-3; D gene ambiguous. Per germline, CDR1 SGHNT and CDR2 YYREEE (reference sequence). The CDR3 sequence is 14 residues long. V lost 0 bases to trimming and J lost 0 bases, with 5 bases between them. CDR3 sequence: CASSLVHSTDTQYF. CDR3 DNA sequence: TGTGCCAGCAGCTTGGTGCACAGCACAGATACGCAGTATTTT.

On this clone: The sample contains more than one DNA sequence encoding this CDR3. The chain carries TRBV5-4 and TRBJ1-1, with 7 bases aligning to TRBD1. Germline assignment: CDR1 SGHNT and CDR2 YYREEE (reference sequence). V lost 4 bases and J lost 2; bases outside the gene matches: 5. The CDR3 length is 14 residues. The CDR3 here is CASSLQGPNTEAFF. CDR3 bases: TGTGCCAGCAGCCTACAGGGGCCCAACACTGAAGCTTTCTTT.

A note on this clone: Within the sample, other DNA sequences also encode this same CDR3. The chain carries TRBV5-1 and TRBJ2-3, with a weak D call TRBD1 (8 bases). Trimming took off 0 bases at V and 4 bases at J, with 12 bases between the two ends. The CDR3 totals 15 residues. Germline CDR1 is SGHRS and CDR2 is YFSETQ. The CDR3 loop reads CASSLVTGGADTQYF. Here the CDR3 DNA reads TGCGCCAGCAGCTTGGTTACAGGGGGGGCAGATACGCAGTATTTT.

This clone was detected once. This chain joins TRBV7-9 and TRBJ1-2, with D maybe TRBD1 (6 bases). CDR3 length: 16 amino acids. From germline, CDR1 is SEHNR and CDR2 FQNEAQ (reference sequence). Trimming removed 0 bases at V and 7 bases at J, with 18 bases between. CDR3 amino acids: CASSLAGRLQGSGYTF. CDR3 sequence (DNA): TGTGCCAGCAGCTTAGCGGGGCGGTTACAGGGAAGTGGCTACACCTTC.

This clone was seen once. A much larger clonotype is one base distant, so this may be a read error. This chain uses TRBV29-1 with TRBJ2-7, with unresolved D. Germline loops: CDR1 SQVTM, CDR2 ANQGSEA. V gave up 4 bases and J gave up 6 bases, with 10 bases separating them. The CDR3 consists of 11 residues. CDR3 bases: TGCAGCGTTGTAGAGTCTGGCGAGCAGTACTTC. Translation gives CSVVESGEQYF.

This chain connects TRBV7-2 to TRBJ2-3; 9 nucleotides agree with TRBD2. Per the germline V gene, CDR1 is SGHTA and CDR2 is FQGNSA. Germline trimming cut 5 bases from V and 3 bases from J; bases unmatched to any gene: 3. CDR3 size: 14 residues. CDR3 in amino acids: CASSTTSGTDTQYF. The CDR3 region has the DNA TGTGCCAGCAGCACCACTAGCGGGACAGATACGCAGTATTTT.

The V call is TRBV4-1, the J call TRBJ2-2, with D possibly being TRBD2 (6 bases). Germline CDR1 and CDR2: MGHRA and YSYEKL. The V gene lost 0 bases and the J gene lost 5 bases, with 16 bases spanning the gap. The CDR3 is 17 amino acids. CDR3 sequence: CASSQDRAGTWTGELFF. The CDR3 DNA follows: TGCGCCAGCAGCCAAGACAGGGCGGGAACGTGGACCGGGGAGCTGTTTTTT.

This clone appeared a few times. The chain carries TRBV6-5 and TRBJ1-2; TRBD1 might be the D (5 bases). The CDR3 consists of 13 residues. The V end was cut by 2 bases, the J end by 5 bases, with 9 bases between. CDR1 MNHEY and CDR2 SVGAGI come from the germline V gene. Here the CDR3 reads CASSYGAGYGYTF. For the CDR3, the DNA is TGTGCCAGCAGTTACGGGGCAGGGTATGGCTACACCTTC.